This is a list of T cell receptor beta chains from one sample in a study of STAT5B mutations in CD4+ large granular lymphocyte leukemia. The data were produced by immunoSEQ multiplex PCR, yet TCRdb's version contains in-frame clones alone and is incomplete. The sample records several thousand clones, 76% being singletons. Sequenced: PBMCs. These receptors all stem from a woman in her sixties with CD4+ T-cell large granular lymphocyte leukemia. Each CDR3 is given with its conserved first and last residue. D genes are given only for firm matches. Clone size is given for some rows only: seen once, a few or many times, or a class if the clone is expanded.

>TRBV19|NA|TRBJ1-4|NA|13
TGTGCCAGTAGTCCTGGGCCCAATGAAAAACTGTTTTTT
CASSPGPNEKLFF
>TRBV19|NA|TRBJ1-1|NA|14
TGTGCCAGTAGTATAAGGTACAGAAACACTGAAGCTTTCTTT
CASSIRYRNTEAFF
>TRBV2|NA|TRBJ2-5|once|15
TGTGCCAGCAGCCAGGGGGGGGCTACCCAAGAGACCCAGTACTTC
CASSQGGATQETQYF
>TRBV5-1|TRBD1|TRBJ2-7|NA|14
TGCGCCAGCAGCGGCTCCGGGACAGGCTACGAGCAGTACTTC
CASSGSGTGYEQYF
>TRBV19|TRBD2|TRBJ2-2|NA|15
TGTGCCAGTGTTACTAGCGGGAGGGGCGCCGGGGAGCTGTTTTTT
CASVTSGRGAGELFF
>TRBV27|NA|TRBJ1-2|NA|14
TGTGCCAGCAGTTTACTCGCGGGTATCTATGGCTACACCTTC
CASSLLAGIYGYTF
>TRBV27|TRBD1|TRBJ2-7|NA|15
TGTGCCAGCAGTTTAGGCCCCGGGACAGGGAGCGAGCAGTACTTC
CASSLGPGTGSEQYF
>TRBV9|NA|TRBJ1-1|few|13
TGTGCCAGCAGCTTCACCTGGAACACTGAAGCTTTCTTT
CASSFTWNTEAFF
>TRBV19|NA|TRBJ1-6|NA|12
TGTGCCAGTAGTACAGGGGATTCACCCCTCCACTTT
CASSTGDSPLHF
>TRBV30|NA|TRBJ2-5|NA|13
TGTGCCTGGAGTGTATTTGGGGGAGAGACCCAGTACTTC
CAWSVFGGETQYF
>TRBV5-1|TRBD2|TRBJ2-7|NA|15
TGCGCCAGCAGCGGGACTAGCGGGGCTACCTACGAGCAGTACTTC
CASSGTSGATYEQYF
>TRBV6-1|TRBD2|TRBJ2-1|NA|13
TGTGCCAGCAGCCAGCGGGAGGGCCTCGAGCAGTTCTTC
CASSQREGLEQFF
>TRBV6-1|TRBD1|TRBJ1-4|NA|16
TGTGCCAGCAGTGATCAGCGGGACAGTACTAATGAAAAACTGTTTTTT
CASSDQRDSTNEKLFF
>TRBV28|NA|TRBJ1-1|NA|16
TGTGCCAGCAGTTTGCGCACGGGGGTTATGAACACTGAAGCTTTCTTT
CASSLRTGVMNTEAFF
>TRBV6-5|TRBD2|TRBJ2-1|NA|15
TGTGCCAGCAGCCACACTAGCGGTGGAACAAATGAGCAGTTCTTC
CASSHTSGGTNEQFF
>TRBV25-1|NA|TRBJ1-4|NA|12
TGTGCCAGCAGCGAGCGGAGCGAAAAACTGTTTTTT
CASSERSEKLFF
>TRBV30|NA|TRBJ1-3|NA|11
TGTGCCCGGGGTTTTGGAAACACCATATATTTT
CARGFGNTIYF
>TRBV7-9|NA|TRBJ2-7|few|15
TGTGCCAGCAGCCCTTCCACGAGGGGGAAGTACGAGCAGTACTTC
CASSPSTRGKYEQYF
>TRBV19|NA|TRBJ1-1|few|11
TGTGCCAGTAGTTCTCGCACTGAAGCTTTCTTT
CASSSRTEAFF
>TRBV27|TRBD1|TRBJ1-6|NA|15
TGTGCCAGCAGTACCTGGACAGGGGATAATTCACCCCTCCACTTT
CASSTWTGDNSPLHF
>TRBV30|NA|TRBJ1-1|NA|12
TGTGCCTGGAGTGATCGAAGCACTGAAGCTTTCTTT
CAWSDRSTEAFF